This note documents a single T cell receptor beta chain sequence. What made the TCR beta cDNA was 5'RACE template switching with UMIs. TCRdb reprocessed the 5' RACE reads and reports one entry per CDR3 protein, with no DNA. This sample carries a few hundred thousand distinct CDR3 sequences, with over 4% going to the ten biggest clones. The sample is drawn from a study of T cells expressing NK-cell markers. Study-level background: The authors derived TCR beta repertoires from sorted CD3+CD56+NKG2C+, CD3+CD56+NKG2C- and CD3+CD56-NKG2C+ T cells.

From germline, CDR1 is SEHNR and CDR2 FQNEAQ (reference sequence). The CDR3 has 14 residues. Input material: blood T cells: a sorted CD56 or NKG2C T cell subset, CD4+ or CD8+ T cells, or bulk PBMC T cells (not recorded which). This clonotype was obtained from a man aged 18 to 69 in good health. The chain uses TRBV7-9 and TRBJ2-5; TCRdb's assignment of TRBD1 cannot be checked, as there is no DNA. The CDR3 sequence: CALGVRGEGETQYF. Complete variable domain (other parts from reference TRBV7-9 and TRBJ2-5): DTGVSQNPRHKITKRGQNVTFRCDPISEHNRLYWYRQTLGQGPEFLTYFQNEAQLEKSRLLSDRFSAERPKGSFSTLEIQRTEQGDSAMYLCALGVRGEGETQYFGPGTRLLVL.